The 14 T cell receptor beta chains presented below share a single source sample, sequenced in a study of blood T cell repertoires in COVID-19. The data were produced by immunoSEQ multiplex PCR, yet TCRdb's version contains in-frame clones alone and is incomplete. Of around 430,000 clones in the sample, around nine tenths were seen once. Sequenced: PBMCs or T cells enriched from blood (not recorded which). These receptors were taken from a woman between 50 and 59 years old who had recovered from COVID-19.

The chain is built from TRBV11-2 and TRBJ2-7; TRBD2 is a possible D gene (7 bases). V lost 8 bases and J lost 2, with 13 bases in between. The CDR3 is 13 residues long. From germline, CDR1 is SGHAT and CDR2 FQNNGV. CDR3 sequence reads: CASRGARAYEQYF. The CDR3 nucleotides are TGTGCCAGCCGGGGGGCCCGAGCCTACGAGCAGTACTTC.

The chain links TRBV3-1 (or the pseudogene TRBV3-2) to TRBJ1-2, with TRBD1 as a possible D gene (5 bases). The CDR3 runs to 14 residues. V lost 3 bases to trimming and J lost 7 bases, with 15 bases between them. Per the germline V gene, CDR1 is LGHDT and CDR2 is YNNKEL (reference sequence). The CDR3 nucleotides read TGTGCCAGCAGCCACCGGGACTCAAGAGGTGGCTACACCTTC. Its protein is CASSHRDSRGGYTF.

This chain joins TRBV10-3 and TRBJ1-6; 7 bases line up with TRBD1. This CDR3 spans 13 amino acids. Germline V gene lookup returns CDR1 ENHRY and CDR2 SYGVKD. V was clipped by 4 bases and J by 7 bases; unmatched bases: 1. The DNA for the CDR3 is TGTGCCATCAGTGGACAGGGCAATTCACCCCTCCACTTT. This gives the protein CAISGQGNSPLHF.

Comments on this clone: Within the sample, other DNA sequences also encode this same CDR3. The chain has TRBV11-3 and TRBJ2-1, with TRBD2 as a possible D gene (5 bases). Trimming cost V 5 bases and J 3 bases, with 8 bases left between them. The CDR3 extends over 13 amino acids. Germline assignment: CDR1 SGHNT and CDR2 YENEEA. This chain's CDR3 is CASSLGSYNEQFF. The CDR3 DNA is TGTGCCAGCAGCCTAGGGAGCTACAATGAGCAGTTCTTC. Drawing the rest from reference TRBV11-3 and TRBJ2-1, the complete variable domain is EAGVVQSPRYKIIEKKQPVAFWCNPISGHNTLYWYLQNLGQGPELLIRYENEEAVDDSQLPKDRFSAERLKGVDSTLKIQPAELGDSAVYLCASSLGSYNEQFFGPGTRLTVL.

J is TRBJ1-2 and V is TRBV19, with 8 bases aligning to TRBD1. The germline V gene encodes CDR1 LNHDA and CDR2 SQIVND (reference sequence). Germline trimming cut 8 bases from V and 5 bases from J; bases unmatched to any gene: 10. This CDR3 contains 14 residues. CDR3 in amino acids: CASGQGALVYGYTF. CDR3 coding DNA: TGTGCCAGTGGTCAGGGGGCGTTAGTATATGGCTACACCTTC.

This clone appeared a single time. The chain joins TRBV28 to TRBJ1-6; D is possibly TRBD1 (6 bases). The CDR3 has 15 amino acids. CDR1 is MDHEN and CDR2 is SYDVKM in the germline V gene. Trimming removed 8 bases at V and 8 bases at J, with 19 bases between. The CDR3: CASLRPQGEHSPLHF. The CDR3 DNA follows: TGTGCCAGCCTACGTCCACAGGGAGAGCATTCACCCCTCCACTTT.

V and J are TRBV6-1 and TRBJ2-7, with a tentative D call TRBD1 (5 bases). Deletions cut 3 bases from V and 3 bases from J, with 9 bases between. CDR3 length equals 13 residues. Germline CDR1 is MNHNS and CDR2 is SASEGT. CDR3 bases: TGTGCCAGCAGTGACGTAAGGGGCTACGAGCAGTACTTC. As protein: CASSDVRGYEQYF.

The chain carries TRBV18 and TRBJ2-3; 7 bases are a match to TRBD1. V was pared by 5 bases and J by 6 bases, with 5 bases of the junction left unmatched. The germline CDR1 and CDR2 sequences are KGHSH and LQKENI. The CDR3 totals 13 residues. The chain's CDR3 is CASSSHRGDTQYF. In DNA, the CDR3 is TGTGCCAGCTCAAGTCACAGGGGCGATACGCAGTATTTT. The variable domain in full, with the rest retrieved from reference TRBV18 and TRBJ2-3, is NAGVMQNPRHLVRRRGQEARLRCSPMKGHSHVYWYRQLPEEGLKFMVYLQKENIIDESGMPKERFSAEFPKEGPSILRIQQVVRGDSAAYFCASSSHRGDTQYFGPGTRLTVL.

V gene TRBV5-1 combines with J gene TRBJ2-2; 7 bases are a match to TRBD2. The trim removed 4 bases at V and 8 bases at J, leaving 2 bases unmatched. This CDR3 contains 12 residues. Germline CDR1 SGHRS, CDR2 YFSETQ. CDR3 sequence reads: CASSLGLGELFF. CDR3 DNA: TGCGCCAGCAGCCTGGGACTAGGGGAGCTGTTTTTT.

The chain combines TRBV7-9 with TRBJ1-1, with D maybe TRBD1 (6 bases). Trimming left V 4 bases short and J 4 bases short, with 13 bases between. The CDR3 sequence is 14 residues long. Germline loops: CDR1 SEHNR, CDR2 FQNEAQ (reference sequence). The CDR3 loop is CASSSSGGFTEAFF. The CDR3 coding sequence is TGTGCCAGCAGCTCCTCTGGGGGCTTCACTGAAGCTTTCTTT.

The chain combines TRBV28 with TRBJ1-2, with 11 bases fitting TRBD1. The CDR3 is made up of 14 amino acids. Germline V gives CDR1 MDHEN, CDR2 SYDVKM. Trimming removed 6 bases from V and 2 bases from J; junction bases left unmatched: 2. The CDR3 sequence: CASSRTGGNYGYTF. As DNA, the CDR3 is TGTGCCAGCAGCCGGACAGGGGGCAACTATGGCTACACCTTC.

The chain combines TRBV5-1 with TRBJ2-7, with 8 bases identical to TRBD1. Trimming took 0 bases from V and 4 from J; bases not matched to a gene: 9. CDR3 size: 16 residues. CDR1 SGHRS and CDR2 YFSETQ come from the germline V gene. The DNA of the CDR3 is TGCGCCAGCAGCTTGGGTGCTGGACAGGGAATTTACGAGCAGTACTTC. Translating it yields CASSLGAGQGIYEQYF.

This chain connects TRBV6-5 to TRBJ2-5; 8 nucleotides agree with TRBD2. This CDR3 is built from 13 residues. Germline CDR1 reads MNHEY; CDR2 reads SVGAGI. V lost 10 bases, J lost 9 bases, and 13 bases stayed unmatched. CDR3 DNA: TGTGCCATCGCACCGGGGGGGAGCTTGTCCCAGTACTTC. Translation gives CAIAPGGSLSQYF.

This clone was detected a few times. V is TRBV9 and J is TRBJ2-3, with 9 positions matching TRBD2. This CDR3 spans 15 amino acids. Losses at the gene ends were 1 base for V and 4 bases for J; bases not matched to a gene: 4. Germline assignment: CDR1 SGDLS and CDR2 YYNGEE. The CDR3 loop reads CASSVSGGLADTQYF. The CDR3 DNA follows: TGTGCCAGCAGCGTAAGCGGGGGGCTGGCAGATACGCAGTATTTT.